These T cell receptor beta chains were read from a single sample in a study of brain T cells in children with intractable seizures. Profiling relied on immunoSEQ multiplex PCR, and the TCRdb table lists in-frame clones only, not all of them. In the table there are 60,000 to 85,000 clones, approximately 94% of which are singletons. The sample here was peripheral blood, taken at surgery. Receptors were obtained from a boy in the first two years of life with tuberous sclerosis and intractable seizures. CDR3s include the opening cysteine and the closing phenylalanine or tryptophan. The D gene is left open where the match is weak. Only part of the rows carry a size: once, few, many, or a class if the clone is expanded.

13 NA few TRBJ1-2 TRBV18 CASSPRTDYGYTF TGTGCCAGCTCACCCCGGACGGACTATGGCTACACCTTC
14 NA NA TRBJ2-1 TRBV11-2 CASSLAGAGYEQFF TGTGCCAGCAGCTTAGCGGGGGCGGGGTATGAGCAGTTCTTC
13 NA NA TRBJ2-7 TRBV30 CAWMVEANYEQYF TGTGCCTGGATGGTGGAGGCGAACTACGAGCAGTACTTC
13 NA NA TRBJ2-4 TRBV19 CASSIGFQAVQYF TGTGCCAGTAGTATAGGTTTCCAGGCGGTTCAGTACTTC
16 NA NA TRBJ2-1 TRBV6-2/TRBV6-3 CASSPSVRVLGNEQFF TGTGCCAGCAGCCCCAGTGTCCGCGTCTTAGGGAATGAGCAGTTCTTC
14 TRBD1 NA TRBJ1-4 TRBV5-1 CASSFGTGPEKLFF TGCGCCAGCAGCTTCGGGACAGGGCCTGAAAAACTGTTTTTT
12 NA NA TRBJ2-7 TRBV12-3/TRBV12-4 CASSFALYEQYF TGTGCCAGCAGTTTTGCGCTCTACGAGCAGTACTTC
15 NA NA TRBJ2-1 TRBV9 CASSVDRATYNEQFF TGTGCCAGCAGCGTAGACAGGGCTACCTACAATGAGCAGTTCTTC
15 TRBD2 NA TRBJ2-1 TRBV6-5 CASYPLRGGDNEQFF TGTGCCAGCTACCCCCTTCGCGGGGGGGACAATGAGCAGTTCTTC
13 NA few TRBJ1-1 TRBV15 CATRGQGTPEAFF TGTGCCACCAGGGGTCAGGGGACTCCTGAAGCTTTCTTT
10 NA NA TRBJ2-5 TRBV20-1 CSAIQETQYF TGCAGTGCCATACAAGAGACCCAGTACTTC
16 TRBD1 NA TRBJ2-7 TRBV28 CASRGDRELAPYEQYF TGTGCCAGCAGGGGCGACAGGGAACTCGCACCCTACGAGCAGTACTTC
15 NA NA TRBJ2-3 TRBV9 CASSVVGTNTDTQYF TGTGCCAGCAGCGTAGTAGGGACCAACACAGATACGCAGTATTTT
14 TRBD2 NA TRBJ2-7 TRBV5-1 CASSLVAGNGEQYF TGCGCCAGCAGCTTGGTAGCGGGAAACGGCGAGCAGTACTTC
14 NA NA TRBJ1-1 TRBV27 CASSLQHGATEAFF TGTGCCAGCAGTTTGCAGCACGGGGCCACTGAAGCTTTCTTT
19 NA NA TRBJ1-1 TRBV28 CALKVPAVWYLPGNTEAFF TGTGCCCTTAAAGTGCCAGCAGTTTGGTACCTTCCGGGGAACACTGAAGCTTTCTTT
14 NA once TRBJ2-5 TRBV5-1 CASSLVGLQETQYF TGCGCCAGCAGCTTGGTCGGACTGCAGGAGACCCAGTACTTC
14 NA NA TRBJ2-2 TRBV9 CASSDPVHTGELFF TGTGCCAGCAGCGACCCGGTTCACACCGGGGAGCTGTTTTTT
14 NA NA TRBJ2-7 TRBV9 CASSAPDRLYEQYF TGTGCCAGCAGCGCCCCGGACAGACTCTACGAGCAGTACTTC
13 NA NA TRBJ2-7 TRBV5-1 CASSLGSAYEQYF TGCGCCAGCAGCTTGGGTTCGGCCTACGAGCAGTACTTC
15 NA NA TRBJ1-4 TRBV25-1 CASSGREHPGEKLFF TGTGCCAGCAGTGGCCGGGAGCACCCTGGGGAAAAACTGTTTTTT
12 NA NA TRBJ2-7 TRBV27 CASSPGTEGLAF TGTGCCAGCAGTCCCGGGACGGAGGGCCTCGCCTTC
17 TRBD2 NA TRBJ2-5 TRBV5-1 CASSLVASGGLSETQYF TGCGCCAGCAGCTTGGTTGCTAGCGGGGGCCTAAGCGAGACCCAGTACTTC
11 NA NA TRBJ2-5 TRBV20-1 CSAVRWETQYF TGCAGTGCCGTTAGATGGGAGACCCAGTACTTC
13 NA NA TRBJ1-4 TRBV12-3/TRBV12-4 CASSLGRAEKLFF TGTGCCAGCAGTTTAGGCAGGGCTGAAAAACTGTTTTTT